Below, one T cell receptor (beta chain) is given with its context. Its matching antigen is unknown. One base away lies a much larger clone, so this may be a sequencing read error. Regions amplified from RNA transcripts were the TCR beta CDR3 regions. First-round RT-PCR targeting the TCR CDR3 was performed with the HTBI primer set. TCRdb re-analysed the multiplex PCR reads in MiXCR, keeping a single row per CDR3 protein. This sample carries around 200,000 distinct CDR3 sequences, over 15% of them seen once, and the ten largest clones take roughly 32%. This entry belongs to a study of T cells in Graves' hyperthyroidism and ophthalmopathy. The CDR3 totals 12 residues. Germline V lookup: CDR1 PRHDT, CDR2 FYEKMQ (reference sequence). Study-wide points: A model using 13 V-J features told ophthalmopathy apart from stable hyperthyroidism. The majority of expanded thyroid clonotypes above 0.001 also appeared in blood.

This chain uses TRBV13 with TRBJ1-3; D remains ambiguous. Material: blood. This clonotype was obtained from a woman between 45 and 60 years old with Graves' hyperthyroidism. In nucleotides, the CDR3 is TGTGCCGGCAGCAGATACCGAAACACCATATATTTT. Translated, it gives CAGSRYRNTIYF.